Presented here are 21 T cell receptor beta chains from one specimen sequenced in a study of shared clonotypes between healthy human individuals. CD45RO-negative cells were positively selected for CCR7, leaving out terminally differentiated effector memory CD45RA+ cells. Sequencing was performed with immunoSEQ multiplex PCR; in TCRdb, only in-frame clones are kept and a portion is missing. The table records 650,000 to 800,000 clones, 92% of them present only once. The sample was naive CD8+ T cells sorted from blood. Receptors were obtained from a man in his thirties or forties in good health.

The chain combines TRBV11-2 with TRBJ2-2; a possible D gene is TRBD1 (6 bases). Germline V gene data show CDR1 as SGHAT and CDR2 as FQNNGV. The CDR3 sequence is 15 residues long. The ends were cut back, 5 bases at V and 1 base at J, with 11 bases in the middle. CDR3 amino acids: CASSTHRENTGELFF. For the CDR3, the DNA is TGTGCCAGCAGCACACACAGGGAGAACACCGGGGAGCTGTTTTTT. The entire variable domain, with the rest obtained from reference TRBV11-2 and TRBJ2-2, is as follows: EAGVAQSPRYKIIEKRQSVAFWCNPISGHATLYWYQQILGQGPKLLIQFQNNGVVDDSQLPKDRFSAERLKGVDSTLKIQPAKLEDSAVYLCASSTHRENTGELFFGEGSRLTVL.

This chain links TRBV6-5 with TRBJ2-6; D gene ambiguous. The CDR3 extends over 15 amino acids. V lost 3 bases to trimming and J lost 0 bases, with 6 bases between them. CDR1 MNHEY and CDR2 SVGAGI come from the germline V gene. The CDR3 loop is CASSYFSSGANVLTF. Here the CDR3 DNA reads TGTGCCAGCAGTTATTTCTCCTCTGGGGCCAACGTCCTGACTTTC.

The DNA of the CDR3 is TGCAGCGTAGACACCCCTATATCCACAGATACGCAGTATTTT. Its protein product is CSVDTPISTDTQYF. The chain combines TRBV29-1 with TRBJ2-3, with no clear D. V dropped 6 bases and J dropped 2 bases, with 15 bases sitting between them. Germline V gene sequence: CDR1 SQVTM, CDR2 ANQGSEA. The CDR3 length is 14 residues.

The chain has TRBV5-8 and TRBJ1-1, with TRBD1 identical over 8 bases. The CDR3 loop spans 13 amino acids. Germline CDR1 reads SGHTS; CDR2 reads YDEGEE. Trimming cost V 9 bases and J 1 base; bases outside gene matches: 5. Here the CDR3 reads CATVGQENTEAFF. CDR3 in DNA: TGTGCCACCGTGGGACAGGAGAACACTGAAGCTTTCTTT.

CDR3 in amino acids: CASGRETGGLKETQYF. As DNA, the CDR3 is TGTGCTAGTGGACGCGAGACAGGGGGACTCAAAGAGACCCAGTACTTC. The rearrangement links TRBV12-5 to TRBJ2-5, with 9 bases that match TRBD1. With 6 bases clipped from V and 3 bases from J, the junction kept 11 bases outside the gene matches. The CDR3 spans 16 residues. Germline V lookup: CDR1 LGHNT, CDR2 FRNRAP.

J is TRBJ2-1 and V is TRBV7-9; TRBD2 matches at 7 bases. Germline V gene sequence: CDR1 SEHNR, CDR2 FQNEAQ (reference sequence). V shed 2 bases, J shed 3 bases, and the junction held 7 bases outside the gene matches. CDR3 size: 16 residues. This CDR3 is CASSLKREVRYNEQFF. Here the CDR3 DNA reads TGTGCCAGCAGCTTAAAACGGGAGGTCCGCTACAATGAGCAGTTCTTC. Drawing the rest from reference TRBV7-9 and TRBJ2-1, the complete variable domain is DTGVSQNPRHKITKRGQNVTFRCDPISEHNRLYWYRQTLGQGPEFLTYFQNEAQLEKSRLLSDRFSAERPKGSFSTLEIQRTEQGDSAMYLCASSLKREVRYNEQFFGPGTRLTVL.

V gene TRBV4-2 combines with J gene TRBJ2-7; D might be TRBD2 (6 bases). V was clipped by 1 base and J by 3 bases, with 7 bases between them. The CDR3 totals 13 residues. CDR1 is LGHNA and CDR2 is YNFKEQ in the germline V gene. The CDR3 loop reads CASSQGGDYEQYF. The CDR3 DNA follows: TGTGCCAGCAGCCAAGGGGGGGACTACGAGCAGTACTTC.

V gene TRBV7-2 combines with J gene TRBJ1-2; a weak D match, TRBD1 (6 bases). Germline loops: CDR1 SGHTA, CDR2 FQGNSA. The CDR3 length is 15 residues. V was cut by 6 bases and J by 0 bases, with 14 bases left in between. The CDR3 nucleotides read TGTGCCAGCAGTTCTAGGGACACTGCTAACTATGGCTACACCTTC. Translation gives CASSSRDTANYGYTF.

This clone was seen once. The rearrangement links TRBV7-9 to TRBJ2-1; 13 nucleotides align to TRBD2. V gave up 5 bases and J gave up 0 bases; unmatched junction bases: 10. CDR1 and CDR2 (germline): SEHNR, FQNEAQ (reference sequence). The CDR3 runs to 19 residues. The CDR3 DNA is TGTGCCAGCAGCCCTGGGACTAGCGGGGCTAAAAGCTCCTACAATGAGCAGTTCTTC. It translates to CASSPGTSGAKSSYNEQFF.

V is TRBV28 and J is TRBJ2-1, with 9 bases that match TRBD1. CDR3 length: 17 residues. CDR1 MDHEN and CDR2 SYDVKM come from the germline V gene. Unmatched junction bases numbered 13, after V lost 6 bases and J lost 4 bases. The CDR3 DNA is TGTGCCAGCAGCGTAAGACGGACAGGGGCCTTGTACAATGAGCAGTTCTTC. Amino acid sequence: CASSVRRTGALYNEQFF.

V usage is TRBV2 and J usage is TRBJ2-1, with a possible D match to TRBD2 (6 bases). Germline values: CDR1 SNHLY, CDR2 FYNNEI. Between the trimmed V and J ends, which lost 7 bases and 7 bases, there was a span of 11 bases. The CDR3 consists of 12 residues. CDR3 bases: TGTGCCAGCATGGAGGGAGTTAATGAGCAGTTCTTC. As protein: CASMEGVNEQFF.

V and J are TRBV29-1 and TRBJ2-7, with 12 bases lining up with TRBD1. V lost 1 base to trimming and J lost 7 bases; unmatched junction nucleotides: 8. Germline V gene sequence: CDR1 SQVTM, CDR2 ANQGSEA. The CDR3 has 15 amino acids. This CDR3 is CSVEGGQGAGEEQYF. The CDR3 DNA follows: TGCAGCGTTGAAGGGGGACAGGGGGCTGGAGAGGAGCAGTACTTC.

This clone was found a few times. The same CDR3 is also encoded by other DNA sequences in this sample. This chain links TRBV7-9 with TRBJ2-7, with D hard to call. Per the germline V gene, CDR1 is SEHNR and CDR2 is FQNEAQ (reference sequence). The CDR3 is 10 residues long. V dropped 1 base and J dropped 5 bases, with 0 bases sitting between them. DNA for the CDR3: TGTGCCAGCAGCTTAGACGAGCAGTACTTC. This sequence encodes CASSLDEQYF. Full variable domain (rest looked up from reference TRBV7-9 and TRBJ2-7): DTGVSQNPRHKITKRGQNVTFRCDPISEHNRLYWYRQTLGQGPEFLTYFQNEAQLEKSRLLSDRFSAERPKGSFSTLEIQRTEQGDSAMYLCASSLDEQYFGPGTRLTVT.

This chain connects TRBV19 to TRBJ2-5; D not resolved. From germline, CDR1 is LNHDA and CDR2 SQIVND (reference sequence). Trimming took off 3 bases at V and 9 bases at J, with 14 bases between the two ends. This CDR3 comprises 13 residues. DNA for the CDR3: TGTGCCAGTAGTATCCTCCCTGGCAGGCCCCAGTACTTC. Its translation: CASSILPGRPQYF. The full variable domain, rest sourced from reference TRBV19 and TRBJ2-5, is DGGITQSPKYLFRKEGQNVTLSCEQNLNHDAMYWYRQDPGQGLRLIYYSQIVNDFQKGDIAEGYSVSREKKESFPLTVTSAQKNPTAFYLCASSILPGRPQYFGPGTRLLVL.

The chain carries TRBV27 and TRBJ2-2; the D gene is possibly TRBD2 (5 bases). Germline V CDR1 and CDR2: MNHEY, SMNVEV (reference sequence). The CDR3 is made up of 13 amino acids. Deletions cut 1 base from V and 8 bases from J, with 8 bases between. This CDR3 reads CASSLLGRGELFF. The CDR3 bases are TGTGCCAGCAGTTTATTAGGGAGAGGGGAGCTGTTTTTT.

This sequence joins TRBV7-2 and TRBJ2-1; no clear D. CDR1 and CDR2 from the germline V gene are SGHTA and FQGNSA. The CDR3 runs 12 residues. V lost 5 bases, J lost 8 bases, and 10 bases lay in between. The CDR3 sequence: CASSLTEDEQFF. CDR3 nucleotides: TGTGCCAGCAGCCTTACAGAAGATGAGCAGTTCTTC. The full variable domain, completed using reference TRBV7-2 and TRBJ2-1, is GAGVSQSPSNKVTEKGKDVELRCDPISGHTALYWYRQSLGQGLEFLIYFQGNSAPDKSGLPSDRFSAERTGGSVSTLTIQRTQQEDSAVYLCASSLTEDEQFFGPGTRLTVL.

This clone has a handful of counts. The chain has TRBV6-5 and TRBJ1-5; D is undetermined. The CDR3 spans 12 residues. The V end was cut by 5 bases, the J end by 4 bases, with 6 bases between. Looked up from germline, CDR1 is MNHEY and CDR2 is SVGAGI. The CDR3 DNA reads TGTGCCAGCAGTCGTCAGAATCAGCCCCAGCATTTT. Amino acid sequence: CASSRQNQPQHF.

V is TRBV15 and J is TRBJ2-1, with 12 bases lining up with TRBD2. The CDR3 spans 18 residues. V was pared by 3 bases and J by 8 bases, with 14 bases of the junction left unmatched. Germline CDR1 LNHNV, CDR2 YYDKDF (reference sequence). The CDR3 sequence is CATSRGIFLTSGSDEQFF. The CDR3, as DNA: TGTGCCACCAGCAGGGGGATTTTCTTGACTAGCGGGAGTGATGAGCAGTTCTTC.

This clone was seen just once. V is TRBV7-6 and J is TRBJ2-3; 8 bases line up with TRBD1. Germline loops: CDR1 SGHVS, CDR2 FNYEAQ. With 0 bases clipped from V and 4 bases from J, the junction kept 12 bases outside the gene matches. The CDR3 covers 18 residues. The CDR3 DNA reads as TGTGCCAGCAGCTTAGCACAGGGGGACGGGAGTCAGTCAGATACGCAGTATTTT. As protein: CASSLAQGDGSQSDTQYF.

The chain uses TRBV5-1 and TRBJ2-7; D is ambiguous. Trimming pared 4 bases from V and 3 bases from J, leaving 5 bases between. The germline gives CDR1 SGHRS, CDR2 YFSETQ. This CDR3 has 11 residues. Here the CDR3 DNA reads TGCGCCAGCAGCGCCGACTACGAGCAGTACTTC. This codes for CASSADYEQYF.

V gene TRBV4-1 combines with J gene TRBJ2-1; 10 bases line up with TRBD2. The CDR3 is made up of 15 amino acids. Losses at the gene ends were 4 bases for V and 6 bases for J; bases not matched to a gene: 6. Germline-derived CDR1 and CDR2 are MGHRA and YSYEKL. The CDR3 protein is CASSRGLAEPNEQFF. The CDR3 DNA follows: TGCGCCAGCAGCCGAGGACTAGCGGAACCCAATGAGCAGTTCTTC.